Below are 24 T cell receptor beta chains sequenced from a single sample in a study of shared clonotypes between healthy human individuals. Clones were read by immunoSEQ multiplex PCR, and TCRdb kept only the in-frame ones, dropping some. This table has about 1.1 million clones, roughly 74% appearing once. The sample was memory CD4+ T cells from PBMCs. The subset: CD45RA-negative fraction. These receptors all come from a man between 18 and 29 years old in good health. Some clones in this sample may be carry-over from other donors' samples.

The rearrangement joins TRBV7-2 to TRBJ2-5; possibly TRBD1 for D (6 bases). The assigned J gene may be wrong: the sequence end matches TRBJ2-7 better. The CDR3 has 15 amino acids. CDR1 is SGHTA and CDR2 is FQGNSA in the germline V gene. CDR3 protein: CASSPGHGRGYEQYF. CDR3 nucleotide sequence: TGTGCCAGCAGCCCGGGACACGGCCGGGGCTACGAGCAGTACTTC.

The count of this clone is one. This same CDR3 is encoded by further DNA sequences in the sample. The V gene is TRBV6-6, the J gene TRBJ2-1; D possibly corresponds to TRBD2 (5 bases). The ends were cut back, 5 bases at V and 7 bases at J, with 9 bases in the middle. The CDR3 spans 12 residues. CDR1 and CDR2 (germline): MNHNY, SVGAGI (reference sequence). The CDR3 is CASSPSGNEQFF. The CDR3 DNA reads TGTGCCAGCAGTCCCTCGGGAAATGAGCAGTTCTTC.

Concerning this clone itself: The sample carries other DNA sequences with the same CDR3. V usage is TRBV5-1 and J usage is TRBJ2-5; no firm D call. This CDR3 is built from 13 residues. Trimming shortened V by 2 bases and J by 0 bases, and 5 bases separated the two germline ends. CDR1 is SGHRS, CDR2 YFSETQ, per germline. CDR3 in amino acids: CASSLGNQETQYF. For the CDR3, the DNA is TGCGCCAGCAGCTTAGGGAACCAAGAGACCCAGTACTTC.

The rearrangement links TRBV29-1 to TRBJ1-1; 7 bases map to TRBD1. V dropped 3 bases and J dropped 3; count of bases not matched to a gene: 4. Germline loops: CDR1 SQVTM, CDR2 ANQGSEA. The CDR3 loop spans 13 amino acids. Here the CDR3 reads CSVDRGLDTEAFF. CDR3 in DNA: TGCAGCGTTGATAGGGGGCTGGACACTGAAGCTTTCTTT.

V is TRBV9 and J is TRBJ1-3; 8 bases line up with TRBD1. This CDR3 spans 19 amino acids. Germline CDR1 is SGDLS and CDR2 is YYNGEE. V trimming: 4 bases; J trimming: 2 bases; junction bases outside the gene matches: 17. As DNA, the CDR3 is TGTGCCAGCAGCCCGAGGCCATCGTTCTCAGGGGGCGCTGGAAACACCATATATTTT. It is translated as CASSPRPSFSGGAGNTIYF. Full variable domain (missing parts from reference TRBV9 and TRBJ1-3): DSGVTQTPKHLITATGQRVTLRCSPRSGDLSVYWYQQSLDQGLQFLIQYYNGEERAKGNILERFSAQQFPDLHSELNLSSLELGDSALYFCASSPRPSFSGGAGNTIYFGEGSWLTVV.

This chain connects TRBV6-1 to TRBJ1-3; D ambiguous. The CDR3 contains 15 residues. Looked up from germline, CDR1 is MNHNS and CDR2 is SASEGT. Trimming removed 5 bases from V and 4 bases from J, with 15 bases in between. DNA of the CDR3: TGTGCCAGCAGTCAACCTTATCGGCCCGGAAACACCATATATTTT. Translation: CASSQPYRPGNTIYF.

V and J are TRBV2 and TRBJ2-2; 8 nucleotides agree with TRBD2. This CDR3 has 14 residues. The V segment lost 6 bases and the J segment 5 bases; nucleotides outside the gene matches: 5. CDR1 is SNHLY, CDR2 FYNNEI, per germline. The CDR3 DNA reads TGTGCCAGCAGGTTCCAGCGGGAGACCGGGGAGCTGTTTTTT. It codes for CASRFQRETGELFF.

This chain links TRBV7-9 with TRBJ2-7; D perhaps matches TRBD2 (5 bases). The ends were cut back, 1 base at V and 9 bases at J, with 13 bases in the middle. Germline-derived CDR1 and CDR2 are SEHNR and FQNEAQ (reference sequence). The CDR3 has 13 residues. Here the CDR3 reads CASSLEGSGRQYF. The CDR3 DNA reads TGTGCCAGCAGCTTAGAAGGCAGCGGACGGCAGTACTTC.

The chain combines TRBV6-6 with TRBJ1-1, with D hard to call. The germline V gene has CDR1 MNHNY and CDR2 SVGAGI (reference sequence). Trimming shortened V by 5 bases and J by 6 bases, and 16 bases separated the two germline ends. The CDR3 length is 14 residues. CDR3 protein: CASSDTWASAEAFF. The CDR3 bases are TGTGCCAGCAGTGATACTTGGGCCTCGGCTGAAGCTTTCTTT.

The chain has TRBV2 and TRBJ1-4; TRBD1 agrees at 7 bases. V was pared by 3 bases and J by 8 bases, with 6 bases of the junction left unmatched. The germline V gene encodes CDR1 SNHLY and CDR2 FYNNEI. The CDR3 is made up of 14 amino acids. CDR3: CASSEGQGDEKLFF. Written as DNA, the CDR3 is TGTGCCAGCAGTGAGGGGCAGGGGGACGAAAAACTGTTTTTT.

The chain carries TRBV5-1 and TRBJ2-1; D gene uncertain. The CDR3 sequence is 12 residues long. Germline values: CDR1 SGHRS, CDR2 YFSETQ. With 1 base removed from V and 9 bases from J, the gap between germline ends came to 8 bases. The CDR3 is CASSLQAFEQFF. CDR3 in DNA: TGCGCCAGCAGCTTGCAGGCTTTTGAGCAGTTCTTC.

CDR3: CASSQTALEQFF. The CDR3 DNA follows: TGTGCCAGCAGCCAAACTGCCCTAGAGCAGTTCTTC. The rearrangement uses TRBV28 and TRBJ2-1, with unresolved D. V dropped 6 bases and J dropped 10 bases, with 13 bases sitting between them. Germline V lookup: CDR1 MDHEN, CDR2 SYDVKM. The CDR3 loop spans 12 amino acids.

With regard to this clone: This same CDR3 is encoded by further DNA sequences in the sample. The chain is built from TRBV5-6 and TRBJ2-1, with a tentative D call TRBD1 (5 bases). Germline CDR1 is SGHDT and CDR2 is YYEEEE. V gave up 2 bases and J gave up 5 bases, with 5 bases separating them. The CDR3 is 12 amino acids. The CDR3 region has the DNA TGTGCCAGCAGCTTCAGGGACAATGAGCAGTTCTTC. Its translation: CASSFRDNEQFF.

The V and J genes are TRBV19 and TRBJ1-6; D is possibly TRBD1 (5 bases). The CDR3 is 15 residues long. The V end was cut by 3 bases, the J end by 7 bases, with 13 bases between. Germline V gene lookup returns CDR1 LNHDA and CDR2 SQIVND (reference sequence). The CDR3 loop reads CASSIRRQGNSPLHF. The CDR3, as DNA: TGTGCCAGTAGTATCCGTCGGCAGGGAAATTCACCCCTCCACTTT.

This chain connects TRBV7-3 to TRBJ2-1; no clear D. The CDR3 loop spans 15 amino acids. CDR1 SGHTA and CDR2 FQGTGA come from the germline V gene. Trimming pared 2 bases from V and 0 bases from J, leaving 8 bases between. This chain's CDR3 is CASSLASSSYNEQFF. The CDR3 DNA follows: TGTGCCAGCAGCTTAGCCTCCAGCTCCTACAATGAGCAGTTCTTC.

J is TRBJ1-2 and V is TRBV7-2; D is unresolved. Germline V gives CDR1 SGHTA, CDR2 FQGNSA. The CDR3 contains 12 residues. V was pared by 2 bases and J by 8 bases, with 9 bases between. CDR3 protein: CASSLSDIGYTF. The CDR3 nucleotides are TGTGCCAGCAGCTTAAGTGACATCGGCTACACCTTC.

The rearrangement uses TRBV7-2 and TRBJ1-5; the D gene is possibly TRBD1 (5 bases). V was trimmed by 3 bases and J by 3 bases, leaving 9 bases between them. This CDR3 spans 14 amino acids. CDR1 SGHTA and CDR2 FQGNSA come from the germline V gene. CDR3 residues: CASSLAGHNQPQHF. The CDR3 coding sequence is TGTGCCAGCAGCTTGGCAGGGCACAATCAGCCCCAGCATTTT.

The chain is built from TRBV7-2 and TRBJ2-1; the match to TRBD2 covers 8 bases. CDR3 length: 16 residues. Germline V gene sequence: CDR1 SGHTA, CDR2 FQGNSA. With 2 bases clipped from V and 4 bases from J, the junction kept 7 bases outside the gene matches. Here the CDR3 DNA reads TGTGCCAGCAGCTTATTTGGGGCTAGCGGGTACAATGAGCAGTTCTTC. This gives the protein CASSLFGASGYNEQFF.

This clone has only one observation. This chain connects TRBV6-5 to TRBJ1-3, with unresolved D. The CDR3 runs to 12 residues. From germline, CDR1 is MNHEY and CDR2 SVGAGI. Deletions cut 0 bases from V and 9 bases from J, with 6 bases between. Written as DNA, the CDR3 is TGTGCCAGCAGTTACTCGAGTCCCACCATATATTTT. It is translated as CASSYSSPTIYF.

The chain is built from TRBV11-3 and TRBJ2-1; D perhaps matches TRBD1 (6 bases). The ends were cut back, 5 bases at V and 0 bases at J, with 11 bases in the middle. CDR3 length: 15 residues. Germline CDR1 and CDR2: SGHNT and YENEEA. CDR3 DNA: TGTGCCAGCAGCCTTAAAGGGGGCTCCTACAATGAGCAGTTCTTC. It codes for CASSLKGGSYNEQFF.

The V call is TRBV4-1, the J call TRBJ2-5; D possibly matches TRBD1 or TRBD2 (6 bases each). V lost 4 bases, J lost 5 bases, and 14 bases lay in between. The CDR3 covers 14 residues. The germline V gene has CDR1 MGHRA and CDR2 YSYEKL. The CDR3 coding sequence is TGCGCCAGCAGCCTCCCGGGGGCAGGTGAGACCCAGTACTTC. This sequence encodes CASSLPGAGETQYF.

This clone was found a few times. V gene TRBV11-2 combines with J gene TRBJ2-1; the match to TRBD2 covers 10 bases. Trimming removed 2 bases from V and 3 bases from J; junction bases left unmatched: 1. Germline V gene sequence: CDR1 SGHAT, CDR2 FQNNGV. The CDR3 is made up of 15 amino acids. The CDR3 DNA sequence: TGTGCCAGCAGCTTAAGCGGGAGGGACTACAATGAGCAGTTCTTC. The encoded protein is CASSLSGRDYNEQFF.

The CDR3 DNA is TGTGCCACCCGCGACCTCTCTGGGGCCAACGTCCTGACTTTC. Its translation is CATRDLSGANVLTF. The chain recombines TRBV15 with TRBJ2-6; D gene ambiguous. Germline V CDR1 and CDR2: LNHNV, YYDKDF (reference sequence). CDR3 length: 14 residues. Trimming pared 8 bases from V and 0 bases from J, leaving 8 bases between.

A note on this clone: Since a far larger clone is one base different, this is likely a read error. This chain connects TRBV5-1 to TRBJ2-5, with 7 bases lining up with TRBD1. The germline gives CDR1 SGHRS, CDR2 YFSETQ. CDR3 length: 15 residues. The V segment lost 0 bases and the J segment 2 bases; nucleotides outside the gene matches: 4. CDR3 sequence (DNA): TGCGCCAGCAGCTTGGCCCCGGACAGGCAAGAGACCCAGTACTTC. Its protein is CASSLAPDRQETQYF.